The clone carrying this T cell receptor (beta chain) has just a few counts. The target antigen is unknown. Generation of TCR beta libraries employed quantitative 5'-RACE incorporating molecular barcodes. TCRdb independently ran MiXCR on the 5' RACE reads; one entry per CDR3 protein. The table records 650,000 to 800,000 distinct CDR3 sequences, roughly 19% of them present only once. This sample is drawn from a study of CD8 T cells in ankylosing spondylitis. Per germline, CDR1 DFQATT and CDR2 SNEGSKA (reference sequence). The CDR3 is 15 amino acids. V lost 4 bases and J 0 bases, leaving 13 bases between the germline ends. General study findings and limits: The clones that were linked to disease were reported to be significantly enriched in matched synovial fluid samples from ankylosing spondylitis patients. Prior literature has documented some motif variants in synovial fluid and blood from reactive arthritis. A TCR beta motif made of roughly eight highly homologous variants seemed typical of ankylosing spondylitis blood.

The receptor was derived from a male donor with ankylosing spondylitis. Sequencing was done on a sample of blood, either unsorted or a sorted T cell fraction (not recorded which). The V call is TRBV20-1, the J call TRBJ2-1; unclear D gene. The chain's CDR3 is CSAKIQAYSYNEQFF. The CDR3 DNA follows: TGCAGTGCTAAGATCCAGGCCTACTCCTACAATGAGCAGTTCTTC.